This TCR beta chain comes out of a study of blood T cell repertoires in COVID-19. Background on the study: COVID-19 samples, acute and convalescent, were from the United States, Italy and Spain. T cells, B-cell-depleted T cells, or PBMCs supplied cDNA or gDNA.

V gave up 6 bases and J gave up 6 bases; unmatched junction bases: 5. This CDR3 is 14 amino acids long. CDR1 is MNHEY and CDR2 is SVGAGI in the germline V gene. Original data processing: Reference gene primers were amplified, and this amplification served to estimate nucleated cell counts. The protocol was immunoSEQ multiplex PCR, while the TCRdb copy is restricted to in-frame clones and leaves out a portion. D and trimming were read from the DNA, whereas the V and J calls and clone size are those reported in that table. The top ten hold roughly 2.1% of the sample, which has around 300,000 clones, roughly nine tenths seen once.

The sequence was collected from a man between 18 and 29 years old with active or convalescent COVID-19. The sequenced material came from peripheral blood. The chain has TRBV6-5 and TRBJ1-6; 7 bases are shared with TRBD1. CDR3 amino acids: CASRNDRANSPLHF. CDR3 nucleotides: TGTGCCAGCAGAAATGACAGGGCTAATTCACCCCTCCACTTT.